This T cell receptor (beta chain) was found in a study of blood T cell repertoires in COVID-19. The data were produced by immunoSEQ multiplex PCR, yet TCRdb's version contains in-frame clones alone and is incomplete. Of around 250,000 clones in the sample, about 82% were seen once. Participants spanned ages about 18 to 90 years and resided in about two dozen US areas. Cohorts were based on clinical histories the participants reported. The clonotype originates from a woman between 50 and 59 years old with acute COVID-19. Sequencing used PBMCs or T cells enriched from blood (not recorded which).

CDR3 nucleotide sequence: TGTGCCTGGAGTGATCTCGGACAGGGGGCTTTGGGAAGCACTGAAGCTTTCTTT. This sequence encodes CAWSDLGQGALGSTEAFF. The rearrangement links TRBV30 to TRBJ1-1, with 11 bases aligning to TRBD1. The CDR3 consists of 18 residues. Trimming cost V 1 base and J 4 bases; bases outside gene matches: 14. Germline-derived CDR1 and CDR2 are GTSNPN and SVGIG (reference sequence).